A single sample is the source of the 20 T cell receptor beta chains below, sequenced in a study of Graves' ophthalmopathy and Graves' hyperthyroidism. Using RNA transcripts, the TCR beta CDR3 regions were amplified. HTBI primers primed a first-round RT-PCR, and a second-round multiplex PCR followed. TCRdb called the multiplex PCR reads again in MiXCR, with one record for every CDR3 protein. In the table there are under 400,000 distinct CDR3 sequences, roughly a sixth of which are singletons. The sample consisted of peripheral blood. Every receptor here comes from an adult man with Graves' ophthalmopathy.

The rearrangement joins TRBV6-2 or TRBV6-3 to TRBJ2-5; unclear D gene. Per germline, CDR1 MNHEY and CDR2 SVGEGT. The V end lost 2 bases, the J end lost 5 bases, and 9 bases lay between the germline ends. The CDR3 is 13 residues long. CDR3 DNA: TGTGCCAGCAGTTACGCCGGGTGGGAGACCCAGTACTTC. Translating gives CASSYAGWETQYF.

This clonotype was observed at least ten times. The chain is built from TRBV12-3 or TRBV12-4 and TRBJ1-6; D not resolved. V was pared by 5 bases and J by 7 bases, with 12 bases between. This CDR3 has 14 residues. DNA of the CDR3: TGTGCCAGCAGTCCCAGACAAGGAAATTCACCCCTCCACTTT. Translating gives CASSPRQGNSPLHF.

CDR3 loop: CASSYAASGGEQYF. CDR3 DNA: TGTGCCAGCAGTTACGCGGCATCGGGGGGCGAGCAGTACTTC. J is TRBJ2-7 and V is TRBV2; 7 positions match TRBD2. Trimming took 5 bases from V and 6 from J; bases not matched to a gene: 10. CDR1 SNHLY and CDR2 FYNNEI come from the germline V gene. The CDR3 contains 14 residues. Together with reference TRBV2 and TRBJ2-7, the CDR3 gives the full variable domain: EPEVTQTPSHQVTQMGQEVILRCVPISNHLYFYWYRQILGQKVEFLVSFYNNEISEKSEIFDDQFSVERPDGSNFTLKIRSTKLEDSAMYFCASSYAASGGEQYFGPGTRLTVT.

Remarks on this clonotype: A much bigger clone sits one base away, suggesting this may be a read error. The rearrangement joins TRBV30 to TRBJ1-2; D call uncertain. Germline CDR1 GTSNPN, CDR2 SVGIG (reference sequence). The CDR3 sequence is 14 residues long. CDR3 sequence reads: CAWGVPTTNYGYTF. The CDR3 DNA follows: TGTGCCTGGGGTGTACCGACGACTAACTATGGCTACACCTTC.

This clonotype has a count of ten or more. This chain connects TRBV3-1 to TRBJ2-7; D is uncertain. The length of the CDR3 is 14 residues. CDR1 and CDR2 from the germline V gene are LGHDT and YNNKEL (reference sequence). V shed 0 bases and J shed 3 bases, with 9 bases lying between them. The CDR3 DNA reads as TGTGCCAGCAGCCAAGAACTGAGGTTCTACGAGCAGTACTTC. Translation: CASSQELRFYEQYF.

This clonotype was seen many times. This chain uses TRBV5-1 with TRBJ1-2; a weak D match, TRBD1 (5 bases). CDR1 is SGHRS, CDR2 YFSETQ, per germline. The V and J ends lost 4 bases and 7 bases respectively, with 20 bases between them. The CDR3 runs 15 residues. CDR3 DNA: TGCGCCAGCAGCCCTACGGGGGATGTTGGGGGTGGCTACACCTTC. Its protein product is CASSPTGDVGGGYTF.

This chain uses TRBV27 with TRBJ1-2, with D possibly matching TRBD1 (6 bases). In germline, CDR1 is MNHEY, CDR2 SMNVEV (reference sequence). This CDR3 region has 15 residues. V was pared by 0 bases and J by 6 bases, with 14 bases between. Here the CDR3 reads CASSLSITGMDGYTF. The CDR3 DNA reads TGTGCCAGCAGTTTATCGATAACAGGGATGGATGGCTACACCTTC.

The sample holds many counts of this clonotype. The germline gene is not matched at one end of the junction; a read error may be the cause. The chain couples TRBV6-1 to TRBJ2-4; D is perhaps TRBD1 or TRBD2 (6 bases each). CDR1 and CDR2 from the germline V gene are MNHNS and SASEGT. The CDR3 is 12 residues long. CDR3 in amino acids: CASSQWGDIQYF. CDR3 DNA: TGTGCCAGCAGTCAATGGGGGGACATACAGTACTTC.

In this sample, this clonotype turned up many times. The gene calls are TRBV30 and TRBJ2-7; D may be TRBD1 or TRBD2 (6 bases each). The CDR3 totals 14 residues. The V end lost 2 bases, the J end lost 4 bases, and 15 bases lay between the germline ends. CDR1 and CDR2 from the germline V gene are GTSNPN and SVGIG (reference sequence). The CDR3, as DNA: TGTGCCTGGAGTTTTGCGGGACAAGGGTACGAGCAGTACTTC. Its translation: CAWSFAGQGYEQYF.

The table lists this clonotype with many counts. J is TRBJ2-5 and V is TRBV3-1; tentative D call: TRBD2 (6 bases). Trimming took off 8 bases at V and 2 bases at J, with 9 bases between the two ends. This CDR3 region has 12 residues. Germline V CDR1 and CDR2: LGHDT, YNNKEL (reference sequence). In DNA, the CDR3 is TGTGCCAGCTGCGGACTACAAGAGACCCAGTACTTC. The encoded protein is CASCGLQETQYF.

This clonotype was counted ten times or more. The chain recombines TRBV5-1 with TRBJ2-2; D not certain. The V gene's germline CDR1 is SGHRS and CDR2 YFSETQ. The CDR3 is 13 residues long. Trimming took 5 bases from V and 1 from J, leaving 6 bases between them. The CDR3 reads CASSGQNTGELFF. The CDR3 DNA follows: TGCGCCAGCAGTGGGCAGAACACCGGGGAGCTGTTTTTT.

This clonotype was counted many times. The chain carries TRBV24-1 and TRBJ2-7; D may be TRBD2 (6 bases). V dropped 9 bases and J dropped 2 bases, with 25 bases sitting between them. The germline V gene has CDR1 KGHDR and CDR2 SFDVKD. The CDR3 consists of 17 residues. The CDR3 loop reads CATVPLKPGLITYEQYF. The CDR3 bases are TGTGCCACCGTCCCCCTCAAACCGGGACTTATTACCTACGAGCAGTACTTC.

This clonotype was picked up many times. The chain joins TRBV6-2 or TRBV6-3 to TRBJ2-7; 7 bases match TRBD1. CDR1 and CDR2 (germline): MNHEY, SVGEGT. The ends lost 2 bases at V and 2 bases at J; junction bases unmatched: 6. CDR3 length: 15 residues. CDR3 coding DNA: TGTGCCAGCAGTTACGGGGGACAGACCCCCTACGAGCAGTACTTC. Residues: CASSYGGQTPYEQYF.

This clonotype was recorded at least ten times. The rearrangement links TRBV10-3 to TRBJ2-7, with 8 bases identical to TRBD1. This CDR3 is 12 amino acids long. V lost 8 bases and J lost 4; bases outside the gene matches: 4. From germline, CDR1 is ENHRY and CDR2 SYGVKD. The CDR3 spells CAIGRQGYEQYF. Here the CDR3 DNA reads TGTGCCATCGGGAGACAGGGGTACGAGCAGTACTTC.

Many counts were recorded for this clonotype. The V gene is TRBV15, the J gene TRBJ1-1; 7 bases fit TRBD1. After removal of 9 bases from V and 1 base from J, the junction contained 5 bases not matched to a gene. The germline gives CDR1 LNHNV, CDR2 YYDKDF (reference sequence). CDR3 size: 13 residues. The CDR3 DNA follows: TGTGCCACAACGAGACAGGGGAACACTGAAGCTTTCTTT. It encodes CATTRQGNTEAFF.

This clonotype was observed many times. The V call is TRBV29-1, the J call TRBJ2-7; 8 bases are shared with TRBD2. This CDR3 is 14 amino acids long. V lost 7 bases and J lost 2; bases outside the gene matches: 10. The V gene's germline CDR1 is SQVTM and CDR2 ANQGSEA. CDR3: CSAQGSGVTYEQYF. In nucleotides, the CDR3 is TGCAGCGCCCAAGGTAGCGGGGTCACCTACGAGCAGTACTTC.

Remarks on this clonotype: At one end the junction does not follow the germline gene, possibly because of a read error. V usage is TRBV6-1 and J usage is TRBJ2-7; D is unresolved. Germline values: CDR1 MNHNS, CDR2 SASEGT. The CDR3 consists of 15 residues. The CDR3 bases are TGTGCCAGCAGCGTAGGGAATAGCCGCCTCTACGAGCAGTGCTTC. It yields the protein CASSVGNSRLYEQCF.

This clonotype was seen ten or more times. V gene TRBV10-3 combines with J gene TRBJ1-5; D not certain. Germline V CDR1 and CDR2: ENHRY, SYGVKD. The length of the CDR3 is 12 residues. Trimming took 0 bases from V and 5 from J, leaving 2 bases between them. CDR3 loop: CAISESDQPQHF. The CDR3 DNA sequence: TGTGCCATCAGTGAGTCAGATCAGCCCCAGCATTTT.

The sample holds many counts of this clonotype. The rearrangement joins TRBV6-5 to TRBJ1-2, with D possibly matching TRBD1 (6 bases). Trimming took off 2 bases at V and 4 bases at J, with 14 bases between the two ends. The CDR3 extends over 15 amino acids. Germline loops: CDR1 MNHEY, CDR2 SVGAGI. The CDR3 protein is CASSYAGDPGYGYTF. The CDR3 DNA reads TGTGCCAGCAGTTACGCAGGGGATCCTGGCTATGGCTACACCTTC.

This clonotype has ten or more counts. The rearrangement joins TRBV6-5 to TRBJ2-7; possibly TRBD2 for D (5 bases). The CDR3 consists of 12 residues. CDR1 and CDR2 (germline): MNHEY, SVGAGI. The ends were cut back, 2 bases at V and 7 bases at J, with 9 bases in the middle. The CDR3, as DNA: TGTGCCAGCAGTTACGTAGAGGGTGAGCAGTACTTC. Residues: CASSYVEGEQYF.